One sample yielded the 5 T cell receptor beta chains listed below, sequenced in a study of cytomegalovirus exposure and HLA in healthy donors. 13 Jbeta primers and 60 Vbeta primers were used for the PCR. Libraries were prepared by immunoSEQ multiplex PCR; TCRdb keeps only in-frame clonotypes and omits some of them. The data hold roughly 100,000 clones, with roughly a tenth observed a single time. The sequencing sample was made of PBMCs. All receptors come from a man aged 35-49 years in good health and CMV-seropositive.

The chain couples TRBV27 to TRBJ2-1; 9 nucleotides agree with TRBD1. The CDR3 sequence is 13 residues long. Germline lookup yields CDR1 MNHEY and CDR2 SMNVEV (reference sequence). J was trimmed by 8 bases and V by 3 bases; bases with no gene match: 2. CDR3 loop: CASSFRTGDEQFF. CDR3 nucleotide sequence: TGTGCCAGCAGTTTTAGGACAGGGGATGAGCAGTTCTTC.

The CDR3 nucleotides read TGCGCCAGCAGCGCAGACCCGGACAGTATGTACACTGAAGCTTTCTTT. Protein: CASSADPDSMYTEAFF. The V and J genes are TRBV5-1 and TRBJ1-1, with a possible D match to TRBD1 (6 bases). This CDR3 has 16 residues. Germline values: CDR1 SGHRS, CDR2 YFSETQ. V was trimmed by 4 bases and J by 3 bases, leaving 19 bases between them.

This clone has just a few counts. This CDR3 is CASSVGTVLAKNIQYF. The CDR3 bases are TGTGCCAGCAGCGTGGGGACAGTTTTAGCCAAAAACATTCAGTACTTC. The chain has TRBV5-6 and TRBJ2-4, with 7 bases identical to TRBD1. The ends lost 4 bases at V and 0 bases at J; junction bases unmatched: 7. The germline gives CDR1 SGHDT, CDR2 YYEEEE. The CDR3 extends over 16 amino acids.

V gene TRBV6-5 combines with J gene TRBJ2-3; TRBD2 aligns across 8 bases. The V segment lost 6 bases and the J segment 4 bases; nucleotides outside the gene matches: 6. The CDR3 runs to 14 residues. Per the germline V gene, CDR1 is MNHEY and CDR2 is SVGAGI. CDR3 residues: CASRDPGLADTQYF. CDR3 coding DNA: TGTGCCAGCAGAGACCCGGGACTAGCAGATACGCAGTATTTT.

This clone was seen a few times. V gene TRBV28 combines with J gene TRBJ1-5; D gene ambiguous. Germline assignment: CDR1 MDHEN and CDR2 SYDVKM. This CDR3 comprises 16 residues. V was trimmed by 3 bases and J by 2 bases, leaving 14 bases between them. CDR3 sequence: CASSLGVTFGNQPQHF. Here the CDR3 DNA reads TGTGCCAGCAGTTTGGGAGTGACTTTCGGCAATCAGCCCCAGCATTTT.